This T cell receptor (beta chain) was obtained from a study of T cells in women clearing cervical HPV infection. CDR3 length equals 14 residues. Germline CDR1 is SEHNR and CDR2 is FQNEAQ (reference sequence). Sequencing used immunoSEQ multiplex PCR; TCRdb keeps in-frame clones, though not all of them. Recorded for this sample: roughly 47,000 clones. With regard to this clone: The missing CDR3 end, 3 residues past where the read stops, is filled in from the germline J gene.

The sequencing sample was made of blood buffy coat. V and J are TRBV7-9 and TRBJ2-2; D might be TRBD1 (7 bases). The clonotype was recovered from a woman between 18 and 75 years old with a cervical HPV16 infection that either progressed to CIN3+ or cleared (not recorded which). Partial CDR3 DNA: TGTGCCAGCAGCTTACAGGGGGGAGATGAAAAG. This encodes CASSLQGGDEK. In full, the CDR3 is CASSLQGGDEKLFF.